This record concerns one TCR beta chain sequence. The entry originates in a study of blood T cell repertoires in COVID-19. Overall study context: The analysed material was cDNA or gDNA that came from T cells, B-cell-depleted T cells, or PBMCs.

This CDR3 is 15 amino acids long. CDR1 and CDR2 (germline): MNHEY, SMNVEV (reference sequence). V lost 8 bases and J lost 4; bases outside the gene matches: 10. As handled by the study authors: By means of reference gene primer amplification, nucleated cell counts were estimated. Data came from immunoSEQ multiplex PCR; TCRdb stores just in-frame clones and leaves some out. The V and J calls and clone size are taken from that table; D and trimming were inferred from the DNA. The sample comprises about 190,000 clones, less than 90% of which are singletons, and approximately 1.1% rests with the top ten.

The clonotype originates from a man aged 25 to 40 with acute or convalescent COVID-19. Material: peripheral blood. The gene calls are TRBV27 and TRBJ1-5, with 8 nucleotides matching TRBD1. The CDR3 DNA is TGTGCCAGCGTGGAGGACAGGGAGGAGAATCAGCCCCAGCATTTT. Translation gives CASVEDREENQPQHF.